Sequencing of this T cell receptor beta chain was carried out in a study of blood T cell repertoires in COVID-19. Study at large: Specimens from acute and convalescent COVID-19 originated in the United States, Italy and Spain. PBMCs, B-cell-depleted T cells, or T cells provided the cDNA or gDNA that made up the material.

Generated by immunoSEQ multiplex PCR, the TCRdb table keeps only in-frame clones and is missing some. This sample carries over 140,000 clones, about three quarters of them seen once, and the ten largest clones take approximately 4.5%. Germline values: CDR1 SGHTA, CDR2 FQGTGA. The CDR3 loop spans 14 amino acids. Trimming cost V 2 bases and J 5 bases; bases outside gene matches: 3. The specimen sequenced was peripheral blood. The chain links TRBV7-3 to TRBJ2-3; 8 bases are shared with TRBD1. The TCR was taken from a woman of 80 years or more with active or convalescent COVID-19. The CDR3 bases are TGTGCCAGCAGCTTATCAGGGGGCGTAGATACGCAGTATTTT. It codes for CASSLSGGVDTQYF.